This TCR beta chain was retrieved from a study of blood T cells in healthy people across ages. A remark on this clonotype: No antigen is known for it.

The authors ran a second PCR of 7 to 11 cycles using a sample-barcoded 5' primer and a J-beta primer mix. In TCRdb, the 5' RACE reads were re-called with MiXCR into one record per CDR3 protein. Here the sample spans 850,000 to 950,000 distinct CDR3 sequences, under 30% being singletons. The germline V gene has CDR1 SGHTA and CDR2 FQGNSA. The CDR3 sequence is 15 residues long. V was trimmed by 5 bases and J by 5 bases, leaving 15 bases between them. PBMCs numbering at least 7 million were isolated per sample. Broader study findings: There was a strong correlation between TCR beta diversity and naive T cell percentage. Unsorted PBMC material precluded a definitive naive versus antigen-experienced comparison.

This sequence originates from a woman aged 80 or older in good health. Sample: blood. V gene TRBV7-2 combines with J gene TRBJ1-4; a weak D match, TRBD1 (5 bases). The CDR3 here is CASSPYRGLNEKLFF. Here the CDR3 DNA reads TGTGCCAGCAGCCCCTACCGGGGACTCAATGAAAAACTGTTTTTT.